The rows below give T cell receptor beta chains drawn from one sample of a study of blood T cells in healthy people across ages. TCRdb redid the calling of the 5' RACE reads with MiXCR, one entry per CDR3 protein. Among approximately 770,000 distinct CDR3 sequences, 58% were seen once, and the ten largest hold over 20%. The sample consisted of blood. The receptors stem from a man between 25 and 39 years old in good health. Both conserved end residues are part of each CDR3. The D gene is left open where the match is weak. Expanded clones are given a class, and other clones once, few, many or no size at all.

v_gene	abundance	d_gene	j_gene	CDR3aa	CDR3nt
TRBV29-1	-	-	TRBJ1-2	CSGDASDYGYTF	TGCAGCGGCGACGCAAGTGACTATGGCTACACCTTC
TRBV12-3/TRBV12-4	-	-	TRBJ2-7	CASVGPEREQYF	TGTGCCAGCGTTGGACCGGAGCGGGAGCAGTACTTC
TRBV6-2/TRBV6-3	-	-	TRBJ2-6	CASTPQLTGANVLTF	TGTGCCAGCACTCCCCAATTAACTGGGGCCAACGTCCTGACTTTC
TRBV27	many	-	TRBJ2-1	CASSLNYNEQFF	TGTGCCAGCAGTTTAAACTACAATGAGCAGTTCTTC
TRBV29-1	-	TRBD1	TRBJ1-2	CSARTGFGYTF	TGCAGCGCCAGGACAGGTTTCGGCTACACCTTC
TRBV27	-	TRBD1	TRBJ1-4	CASSDREGEKLFF	TGTGCCAGCAGCGACAGGGAAGGCGAAAAACTGTTTTTT
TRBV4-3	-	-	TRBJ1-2	CASSQGSRDYGYTF	TGCGCCAGCAGCCAAGGTTCCAGGGACTATGGCTACACCTTC
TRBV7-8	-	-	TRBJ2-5	CASSLGELEEQYF	TGTGCCAGCAGCTTAGGGGAATTAGAAGAGCAGTACTTC
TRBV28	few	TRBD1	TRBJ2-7	CASSYRDRGYEQYF	TGTGCCAGCAGTTACCGGGACAGGGGTTACGAGCAGTACTTC
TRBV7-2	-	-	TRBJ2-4	CASSYQGGENIRYF	TGTGCCAGCAGTTACCAGGGGGGGGAAAACATTCGGTACTTC
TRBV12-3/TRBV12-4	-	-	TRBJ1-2	CASSPRQTYGYTF	TGTGCCAGCAGTCCCAGACAGACGTATGGCTACACCTTC
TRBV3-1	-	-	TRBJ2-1	CASSQVIAGSSYNEQFF	TGTGCCAGCAGCCAAGTGATTGCAGGGAGTTCCTACAATGAGCAGTTCTTC
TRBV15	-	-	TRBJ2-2	CATSSIGSFRGNTGELFF	TGTGCCACCAGCAGTATCGGAAGTTTTAGGGGGAACACCGGGGAGCTGTTTTTT
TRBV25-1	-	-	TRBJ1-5	CASSGPSPGPNQPQHF	TGTGCCAGCAGTGGACCATCACCTGGTCCGAATCAGCCCCAGCATTTT
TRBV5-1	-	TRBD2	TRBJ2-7	CASSYGLADRPFSYEQYF	TGCGCCAGCAGCTACGGACTAGCGGATCGACCATTCTCCTACGAGCAGTACTTC
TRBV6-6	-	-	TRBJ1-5	CASSQTQPQHF	TGTGCCAGCAGCCAGACTCAGCCCCAGCATTTT
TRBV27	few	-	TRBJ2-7	CASSYRRLYEQYF	TGTGCCAGCAGTTACAGAAGGCTCTACGAGCAGTACTTC
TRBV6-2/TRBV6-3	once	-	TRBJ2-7	CASSYRRDSYEQYF	TGTGCCAGCAGTTACAGAAGGGACTCCTACGAGCAGTACTTC
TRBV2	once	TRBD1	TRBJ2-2	CASQGDDTGELFF	TGTGCCAGTCAGGGGGACGACACCGGGGAGCTGTTTTTT
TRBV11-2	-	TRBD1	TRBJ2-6	CASSLDTGAPGANVLTF	TGTGCCAGCAGCTTAGATACAGGGGCGCCCGGGGCCAACGTCCTGACTTTC
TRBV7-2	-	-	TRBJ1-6	CASSLAQRGYNSPLHF	TGTGCCAGCAGCTTAGCCCAGAGAGGTTATAATTCACCCCTCCACTTT
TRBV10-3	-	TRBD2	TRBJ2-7	CAISVGTSTSYEQYF	TGTGCCATCAGTGTTGGGACTAGCACCTCCTACGAGCAGTACTTC
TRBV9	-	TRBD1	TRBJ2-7	CASSVGPDRGSYEQYF	TGTGCCAGCAGCGTAGGTCCGGACAGGGGTTCCTACGAGCAGTACTTC
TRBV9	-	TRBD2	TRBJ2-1	CASSVLAVSYNEQFF	TGTGCCAGCAGCGTTCTAGCGGTCTCCTACAATGAGCAGTTCTTC